This T cell receptor beta chain came from a study of blood T cell repertoires in COVID-19. Whole-study context: Spain, Italy and the United States supplied samples that represented acute and convalescent COVID-19.

Original handling: Estimated nucleated cell counts came from reference gene primer amplification. The method was immunoSEQ multiplex PCR; TCRdb's version includes in-frame clones alone and lacks a portion of them. The DNA gave D and trimming, while V, J and clone size come from that table. This repertoire shows roughly 320,000 clones, 86% found once; its top ten account for about 4.1%. Each participant's cohort was designated according to participant-reported clinical history. The length of the CDR3 is 15 residues. CDR1 is SGHRS, CDR2 YFSETQ, per germline. After removal of 2 bases from V and 6 bases from J, the junction contained 10 bases not matched to a gene.

The sequenced material came from PBMCs or T cells enriched from blood (not recorded which). This rearrangement joins TRBV5-1 to TRBJ2-7, with 8 positions matching TRBD2. This clonotype was sampled from a man aged 25 to 40 who had recovered from COVID-19. CDR3: CASSFLAGTAGEQYF. In DNA form, the CDR3 reads TGCGCCAGCAGCTTTTTAGCGGGGACCGCGGGCGAGCAGTACTTC.